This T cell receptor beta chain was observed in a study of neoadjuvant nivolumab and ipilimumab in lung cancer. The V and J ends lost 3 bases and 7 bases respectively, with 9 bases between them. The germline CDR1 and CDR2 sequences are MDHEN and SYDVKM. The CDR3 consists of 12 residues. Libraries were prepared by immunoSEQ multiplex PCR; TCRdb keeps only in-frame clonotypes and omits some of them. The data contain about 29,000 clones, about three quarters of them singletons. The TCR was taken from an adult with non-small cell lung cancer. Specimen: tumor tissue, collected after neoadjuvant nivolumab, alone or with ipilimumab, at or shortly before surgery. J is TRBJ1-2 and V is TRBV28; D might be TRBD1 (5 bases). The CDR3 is CASSFPTGGYTF. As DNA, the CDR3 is TGTGCCAGCAGTTTTCCAACAGGTGGCTACACCTTC.